Below, one T cell receptor (beta chain) is given with its context. Its antigen is not known. These data belong to a study of cytomegalovirus exposure and HLA in healthy donors. Study-wide context: The same platform was used for the roughly 130 validation repertoires and the 500 to 700 first-cohort repertoires, a later analysis reported.

V was pared by 8 bases and J by 2 bases, with 12 bases between. CDR1 is SEHNR and CDR2 is FQNEAQ in the germline V gene (reference sequence). The CDR3 has 13 amino acids. Study outcomes and limitations: Rarity held for most TCR sequences, but there were some public TCRs that occurred in many donors. Roughly 170 TCR beta chains were listed as cytomegalovirus-associated.

The data were produced by immunoSEQ multiplex PCR, yet TCRdb's version contains in-frame clones alone and is incomplete. The sample holds 130,000 to 150,000 clones, about 87% seen once. The 120-subject validation cohort, separate from the approximately 670-subject first cohort, included the donors. The receptor's source is a woman in her thirties in good health and CMV-seropositive. Sequences were obtained from PBMCs. The V call is TRBV7-9, the J call TRBJ1-1, with D unclear. The CDR3 is CASLRAGNTEAFF. Written as DNA, the CDR3 is TGTGCCAGCCTTAGGGCGGGAAACACTGAAGCTTTCTTT. Complete variable domain (other parts from reference TRBV7-9 and TRBJ1-1): DTGVSQNPRHKITKRGQNVTFRCDPISEHNRLYWYRQTLGQGPEFLTYFQNEAQLEKSRLLSDRFSAERPKGSFSTLEIQRTEQGDSAMYLCASLRAGNTEAFFGQGTRLTVV.